This T cell receptor beta chain was sequenced in a study of blood T cell repertoires in COVID-19. About the research overall: Nucleic acid was either cDNA or gDNA, and it came from T cells, B-cell-depleted T cells, or PBMCs.

Clones were read by immunoSEQ multiplex PCR, and TCRdb kept only the in-frame ones, dropping some. The sample shows around 130,000 clones, around nine tenths of them seen only once. The CDR3 is 15 amino acids. Germline loops: CDR1 SNHLY, CDR2 FYNNEI. V lost 0 bases and J lost 7; bases outside the gene matches: 8. This TCR came from a man between 70 and 80 years old with active COVID-19. The chain links TRBV2 to TRBJ2-7, with TRBD1 matching over 8 bases. Sequenced: peripheral blood. The CDR3 DNA sequence: TGTGCCAGCAGTGAAGCGTCCAGGACAGGGACAGAGCAGTACTTC. It is translated as CASSEASRTGTEQYF.